This T cell receptor (beta chain) is drawn from a study of OX40 agonist ivuxolimab in advanced cancers. Concerning the study at large: Ivuxolimab was an agonistic, fully human IgG2 monoclonal antibody directed against OX40 (CD134), a costimulatory receptor. In the dose-escalation cohort, over 65% of patients were male, and the mean age was approximately 64 years, with a range of roughly 23 to 85. Partial responses occurred in three dose-escalation patients, of whom one had hepatocellular carcinoma and two had cutaneous melanoma. Intravenous ivuxolimab was administered to patients every 2 weeks at six dose levels: 0.01, 0.1, 0.3, 1.5, 3 and 10 mg/kg. The monotherapy dose-escalation portion (N = 52 patients) of the phase I ivuxolimab trial is reported in the paper. The point of sequencing TCRbeta in the periphery was to test whether ivuxolimab changed TCR sequence diversity and drove clonal T-cell expansion. Among the 50 to 55 dose-escalation patients, some 19 had hepatocellular carcinoma, approximately 15 melanoma, 9 renal cell carcinoma and 9 head and neck cancer. Patients were allowed to have had prior anti-PD-1, anti-PD-L1 or anti-CTLA-4 therapy, and around 40% of the dose-escalation patients had previously received checkpoint inhibitors.

The trial excluded patients who had a history of autoimmune disease or who were on systemic immunosuppression. Peripheral blood for TCR sequencing was collected from all dose cohorts at baseline, on cycle 4 day 1, and on cycle 7 day 1. Samples were obtained from an open-label, multicenter, first-in-human phase I dose-escalation trial of ivuxolimab. Adults with locally advanced or metastatic head and neck squamous cell, hepatocellular, melanoma or renal cell carcinoma were enrolled in the trial. Before TCR sequencing, CD4+ and CD8+ T cells were separately sorted from peripheral blood. Results the study describes overall, beyond this receptor: After ivuxolimab, expanded clones were on average more numerous among CD8+ T cells than among CD4+ T cells. At doses of 0.1 to 3.0 mg/kg, clonal expansion of both CD4+ and CD8+ T cells in blood was seen between baseline and week 6. Which antigens the clonally expanded peripheral T cells were specific for was not determined. Low levels of normalized T-cell clonal expansion were also seen in some patients who did not respond. In the 0.1-3.0 mg/kg groups, partial responders were among the patients with the lowest normalized peripheral clonal expansion, particularly in CD8+ T cells.

Spanning cysteine to phenylalanine, the CDR3 consists of 13 amino acids. CDR3 DNA only is kept here, 39 bases in frame from base 1. CDR1 SGHNT and CDR2 YYREEE are derived from the germline V gene (reference sequence). Relative to germline, V is 3 bases shorter and J is 3 bases shorter, with 8 bases between their ends. For sequencing of the TCRbeta CDR3 region, genomic DNA was extracted from the sorted cells. The immunoSEQ Assay was used to sequence the TCRbeta CDR3 regions. This immuneACCESS table, as held by TCRdb, lists in-frame sequences with V and J called but not all clones. Of the missing ones, under half trace to an unresolved V gene in checked studies; the others have no known cause. The sample profile shows some 55,000 clones; about 88% of them were found once. Clones ranked in the top ten supply around 13% of the sample. A remark on this clone: Its antigen target is currently unknown. Base qualities were left out, and no much larger clone turns up one base away.

The V and J genes are TRBV5-4 and TRBJ2-3, with no confident D gene call. Sequences were derived from CD4+ or CD8+ T cells sorted from blood, sampled in a trial of the OX40 agonist ivuxolimab. This receptor was identified in an adult with an advanced solid tumor such as melanoma, head and neck, liver or kidney cancer. For the CDR3, the sequence is CASSSGRTDTQYF. The bases are TGTGCCAGCAGCTCGGGTAGAACAGATACGCAGTATTTT.